A selection of T cell receptor beta chains follows, all from one sample in a study of T-cell memory formation after mild COVID-19. TCRdb reanalysed the 5' RACE reads using MiXCR and keeps one entry per CDR3 protein. The sample contains about 560,000 distinct CDR3 sequences, more than 15% of which appear only once. Sequences were obtained from PBMCs or a T cell subset sorted from them (not recorded which). The receptors shown here come from an adult woman who had mild COVID-19 (a few samples of this study predate the infection). Cell type and time point are not known. Both conserved end residues are part of each CDR3. A D gene is named only where the DNA matches it firmly. A clone size is listed for some rows: how often the clone was seen (once, few, many), or a class if it is expanded.

J gene | clone size | D gene | V gene | CDR3 length | CDR3 protein | CDR3 DNA
TRBJ2-3 | - | - | TRBV11-2 | 13 | CASRPRRDDTQYF | TGTGCCAGCCGCCCCCGCCGGGACGATACGCAGTATTTT
TRBJ2-7 | few | - | TRBV12-3/TRBV12-4 | 13 | CASRPTASYEQYF | TGTGCCAGCAGACCCACAGCCTCCTACGAGCAGTACTTC
TRBJ2-1 | few | TRBD2 | TRBV12-3/TRBV12-4 | 16 | CASSQHRLAGGHEQFF | TGTGCCAGCAGTCAACACCGACTAGCGGGAGGGCATGAGCAGTTCTTC
TRBJ2-7 | - | - | TRBV5-8 | 14 | CASSPLRGTGEQYF | TGTGCCAGCAGCCCTCTTAGGGGGACGGGAGAGCAGTACTTC
TRBJ2-5 | - | - | TRBV2 | 13 | CASSPPGRETQYF | TGTGCCAGCAGTCCGCCGGGCCGGGAGACCCAGTACTTC
TRBJ2-7 | few | TRBD2 | TRBV5-4 | 14 | CASSQDWASGEQYF | TGTGCCAGCAGCCAAGACTGGGCTAGCGGCGAGCAGTACTTC
TRBJ2-5 | few | - | TRBV2 | 13 | CASSRTIQETQYF | TGTGCCAGCAGTAGGACCATCCAAGAGACCCAGTACTTC
TRBJ1-5 | few | TRBD1 | TRBV5-1 | 17 | CASSLYPGTATNQPQHF | TGCGCCAGCAGCTTATACCCTGGGACAGCTACCAATCAGCCCCAGCATTTT
TRBJ2-1 | many | - | TRBV6-2/TRBV6-3 | 12 | CASTNGYNEQFF | TGTGCCAGCACCAACGGGTACAATGAGCAGTTCTTC
TRBJ2-1 | many | TRBD2 | TRBV4-2 | 17 | CASSQVGAGELVNEQFF | TGTGCCAGCAGCCAAGTCGGAGCGGGAGAATTGGTCAATGAGCAGTTCTTC
TRBJ2-4 | few | TRBD1 | TRBV29-1 | 12 | CSSRTGRNIQYF | TGCAGCTCACGGACAGGGAGGAACATTCAGTACTTC
TRBJ2-7 | - | TRBD2 | TRBV20-1 | 15 | CSARGESGRSYEQYF | TGCAGTGCTAGAGGGGAGAGCGGGAGGAGTTACGAGCAGTACTTC
TRBJ2-7 | many | TRBD2 | TRBV7-3 | 14 | CASSLGSSGYEQYF | TGTGCCAGCAGCTTAGGGTCTAGCGGCTACGAGCAGTACTTC
TRBJ1-3 | - | - | TRBV5-1 | 17 | CASSLDSGPRSGNTIYF | TGCGCCAGCAGCTTGGATTCAGGGCCAAGGTCTGGAAACACCATATATTTT
TRBJ2-7 | - | TRBD2 | TRBV19 | 15 | CASSSRTSAAYEQYF | TGTGCCAGTAGTTCTCGGACTAGCGCGGCCTACGAGCAGTACTTC
TRBJ2-1 | few | - | TRBV30 | 14 | CAWSDWGRDNEQFF | TGTGCCTGGAGTGACTGGGGACGTGACAATGAGCAGTTCTTC
TRBJ2-3 | - | TRBD2 | TRBV5-6 | 15 | CASSLREGGTDTQYF | TGTGCCAGCAGCTTGCGGGAGGGCGGCACAGATACGCAGTATTTT
TRBJ1-1 | few | TRBD1 | TRBV4-3 | 16 | CASSQGSGQGNTEAFF | TGCGCCAGCAGCCAAGGGTCCGGACAGGGGAACACTGAAGCTTTCTTT
TRBJ1-5 | few | - | TRBV5-1 | 15 | CASSSGTDRNQPQHF | TGCGCCAGCAGCTCCGGGACGGACCGCAATCAGCCCCAGCATTTT
TRBJ2-7 | few | TRBD2 | TRBV29-1 | 15 | CSANEPAGGAYEQYF | TGCAGCGCCAACGAACCGGCGGGAGGGGCCTACGAGCAGTACTTC
TRBJ2-7 | - | TRBD2 | TRBV14 | 17 | CASSQAAGTSGSNEQYF | TGTGCCAGCAGCCAAGCCGCTGGGACTAGCGGGAGCAACGAGCAGTACTTC
TRBJ1-2 | few | - | TRBV29-1 | 14 | CSVDRSTGNYGYTF | TGCAGCGTTGATAGATCTACAGGGAACTATGGCTACACCTTC
TRBJ1-6 | few | TRBD1 | TRBV5-6 | 14 | CASSAQGARSPLHF | TGTGCCAGCAGCGCACAGGGGGCACGGTCACCCCTCCACTTT
TRBJ2-3 | - | TRBD2 | TRBV7-2 | 15 | CASSSAGARTDTQYF | TGTGCCAGCAGCTCGGCGGGAGCCAGGACAGATACGCAGTATTTT
TRBJ2-1 | few | - | TRBV11-2 | 18 | CASSLEELAGQSYNEQFF | TGTGCCAGCAGCTTAGAGGAGCTGGCGGGGCAGTCCTACAATGAGCAGTTCTTC
TRBJ2-7 | few | - | TRBV4-1 | 15 | CASSQSRGKSYEQYF | TGCGCCAGCAGCCAATCCAGGGGCAAGTCCTACGAGCAGTACTTC
TRBJ1-2 | - | - | TRBV12-3/TRBV12-4 | 14 | CASSIRTGYYGYTF | TGTGCCAGCAGTATTCGGACGGGTTACTATGGCTACACCTTC
TRBJ1-5 | few | - | TRBV20-1 | 13 | CSAAIGPNQPQHF | TGCAGTGCCGCGATAGGACCCAATCAGCCCCAGCATTTT
TRBJ2-1 | - | TRBD2 | TRBV7-2 | 16 | CASSLVVLTAGVEQFF | TGTGCCAGCAGCTTAGTGGTCCTGACAGCGGGGGTTGAGCAGTTCTTC
TRBJ1-1 | - | - | TRBV27 | 16 | CASSLVIPRGIGEAFF | TGTGCCAGCAGTCTCGTTATCCCTAGGGGCATCGGGGAAGCTTTCTTT
TRBJ1-5 | - | TRBD1 | TRBV6-2/TRBV6-3 | 19 | CASSYSPGTGVYSNQPQHF | TGTGCCAGCAGTTACTCTCCCGGGACAGGGGTGTATAGCAATCAGCCCCAGCATTTT
TRBJ2-7 | - | - | TRBV25-1 | 13 | CASSDFPDYEQYF | TGTGCCAGCAGTGATTTTCCCGATTACGAGCAGTACTTC
TRBJ2-1 | - | TRBD2 | TRBV7-9 | 16 | CASSLTLSGGSNEQFF | TGTGCCAGCAGCTTAACGCTGAGCGGGGGATCGAATGAGCAGTTCTTC
TRBJ2-3 | - | TRBD2 | TRBV5-1 | 15 | CASSSGLAGSDTQYF | TGCGCCAGCAGCTCCGGACTAGCGGGGTCAGATACGCAGTATTTT
TRBJ2-1 | - | - | TRBV3-1 | 13 | CASSFLANDEQFF | TGTGCCAGCAGTTTTCTAGCGAACGATGAGCAGTTCTTC
TRBJ2-5 | few | TRBD2 | TRBV5-1 | 19 | CASSLDPEAGGPLVKTQYF | TGCGCCAGCAGCTTGGATCCCGAGGCGGGAGGGCCGTTGGTAAAGACCCAGTACTTC
TRBJ2-2 | many | - | TRBV7-6 | 17 | CASSWLGSGTNTGELFF | TGTGCCAGCAGCTGGCTAGGGAGCGGCACGAACACCGGGGAGCTGTTTTTT
TRBJ2-5 | few | - | TRBV6-6 | 14 | CASSYYRGGETQYF | TGTGCCAGCAGTTACTATAGGGGGGGAGAGACCCAGTACTTC
TRBJ2-5 | many | - | TRBV24-1 | 11 | CATSDTVTQYF | TGTGCCACCAGTGATACAGTGACCCAGTACTTC
TRBJ2-7 | - | - | TRBV15 | 15 | CATSTPGAPSYEQYF | TGTGCCACCAGCACCCCAGGGGCTCCCTCCTACGAGCAGTACTTC
TRBJ1-5 | few | - | TRBV20-1 | 14 | CSARDEAEVKSQHF | TGCAGTGCTAGAGATGAGGCGGAGGTGAAGTCCCAGCATTTT
TRBJ1-5 | - | - | TRBV18 | 15 | CASSPSTTLGQPQHF | TGTGCCAGCTCACCGTCGACCACCCTTGGTCAGCCCCAGCATTTT
TRBJ1-6 | - | - | TRBV20-1 | 12 | CSANFPGSGLHF | TGCAGTGCCAACTTTCCGGGGTCTGGCCTCCACTTT
TRBJ2-1 | - | - | TRBV7-2 | 13 | CASSMDRFEEQFF | TGTGCCAGCAGCATGGACAGATTTGAGGAGCAGTTCTTC
TRBJ2-7 | few | TRBD2 | TRBV20-1 | 13 | CSARAGGAYEQYF | TGCAGTGCTAGGGCCGGGGGGGCCTACGAGCAGTACTTC
TRBJ2-7 | few | - | TRBV9 | 13 | CASDGGSGIEQYF | TGTGCCAGCGATGGGGGGAGCGGCATCGAGCAGTACTTC
TRBJ2-1 | - | TRBD1 | TRBV19 | 14 | CASSMRTGLNEQFF | TGTGCCAGTAGTATGCGGACAGGTCTCAATGAGCAGTTCTTC
TRBJ2-5 | - | - | TRBV20-1 | 11 | CSARAPETQYF | TGCAGTGCCCGAGCCCCCGAGACCCAGTACTTC
TRBJ2-1 | many | - | TRBV7-9 | 13 | CASSSQGVYEQFF | TGTGCCAGCAGCTCACAGGGTGTCTATGAGCAGTTCTTC
TRBJ2-1 | - | - | TRBV15 | 14 | CATSRGVTSNEQFF | TGTGCCACCAGCAGAGGTGTGACCTCCAATGAGCAGTTCTTC
TRBJ2-1 | few | TRBD2 | TRBV4-3 | 16 | CASSQNSGKTGNEQFF | TGCGCCAGCAGCCAAAATAGCGGGAAAACGGGCAATGAGCAGTTCTTC
TRBJ1-5 | few | TRBD1 | TRBV2 | 14 | CASSVGGMGQPQHF | TGTGCCAGCAGTGTAGGGGGCATGGGTCAGCCCCAGCATTTT
TRBJ2-3 | - | - | TRBV7-2 | 15 | CASSTGWTGTDTQYF | TGTGCCAGCAGTACCGGTTGGACAGGCACAGATACGCAGTATTTT